These 10 T cell receptor beta chains share one sample of origin, sequenced in a study of T cells in localized non-small cell lung cancer. Method: immunoSEQ multiplex PCR; TCRdb's copy keeps in-frame clones and lacks some. Here the sample spans some 2,200 clones, 26% being singletons. The material was lung tumor tissue, obtained before any cancer treatment. Source of these receptors: a male donor aged 60 or older with stage II squamous cell lung carcinoma.

This clone turned up a few times. This chain joins TRBV11-3 and TRBJ1-1; D uncertain. This CDR3 has 14 residues. Germline V gene lookup returns CDR1 SGHNT and CDR2 YENEEA. With 3 bases removed from V and 1 base from J, the gap between germline ends came to 9 bases. The CDR3 spells CASSLGGRNTEAFF. Here the CDR3 DNA reads TGTGCCAGCAGCTTGGGCGGCCGGAACACTGAAGCTTTCTTT.

J is TRBJ1-1 and V is TRBV28, with 9 nucleotides matching TRBD1. V lost 5 bases, J lost 1 base, and 5 bases stayed unmatched. The CDR3 has 15 residues. Germline values: CDR1 MDHEN, CDR2 SYDVKM. As DNA, the CDR3 is TGTGCCAGCAGTCCGGGACAGGGTCCGAACACTGAAGCTTTCTTT. Amino acids: CASSPGQGPNTEAFF.

The chain uses TRBV29-1 and TRBJ2-2; D is undetermined. The CDR3 has 12 residues. V lost 7 bases, J lost 6 bases, and 12 bases lay in between. Germline V gene data show CDR1 as SQVTM and CDR2 as ANQGSEA. The CDR3 sequence: CSGTGGAGELFF. CDR3 nucleotide sequence: TGCAGCGGCACCGGCGGCGCCGGGGAGCTGTTTTTT.

This clone occurred a few times. The chain is built from TRBV9 and TRBJ2-1; weak D call: TRBD2 (5 bases). Germline lookup yields CDR1 SGDLS and CDR2 YYNGEE. The length of the CDR3 is 19 residues. V was trimmed by 0 bases and J by 0 bases, leaving 19 bases between them. The DNA of the CDR3 is TGTGCCAGCAGCGTAGGTGACCGATTAGCGCCCAGCTCCTACAATGAGCAGTTCTTC. Translation: CASSVGDRLAPSSYNEQFF.

The V and J genes are TRBV23-1 and TRBJ1-1; D is ambiguous. TRBV23-1 is classed as an ORF, of uncertain function. The V and J ends lost 4 bases and 7 bases respectively, with 13 bases between them. The CDR3 has 13 residues. The chain's CDR3 is CASSLGGGVEAFF. As DNA, the CDR3 is TGCGCCAGCAGTCTTGGTGGTGGAGTTGAAGCTTTCTTT.

This clone was seen more than once but under ten times. J is TRBJ2-1 and V is TRBV15; the D is unclear. Trimming stripped 3 bases from V and 6 bases from J, with 12 bases between. Per germline, CDR1 LNHNV and CDR2 YYDKDF (reference sequence). This CDR3 is built from 14 residues. CDR3 bases: TGTGCCACCAGCAGGGTAGCCGTCGGCAATGAGCAGTTCTTC. Translated: CATSRVAVGNEQFF.

V usage is TRBV19 and J usage is TRBJ1-2; weak D call: TRBD1 (6 bases). Deletions cut 7 bases from V and 2 bases from J, with 14 bases between. Germline V CDR1 and CDR2: LNHDA, SQIVND (reference sequence). The CDR3 totals 14 residues. The DNA of the CDR3 is TGTGCCAGTACCCTATTAGGGGGAAACTATGGCTACACCTTC. Its protein product is CASTLLGGNYGYTF.

In its sample, this clone was seen a few times. The V call is TRBV28, the J call TRBJ1-1; D is undetermined. V lost 4 bases and J lost 1, with 7 bases in between. Looked up from germline, CDR1 is MDHEN and CDR2 is SYDVKM. The CDR3 covers 13 residues. The DNA for the CDR3 is TGTGCCAGCAGTTCTCCATGGAACACTGAAGCTTTCTTT. It translates to CASSSPWNTEAFF.

The chain couples TRBV11-3 to TRBJ1-5; 8 positions agree with TRBD1. V shed 1 base, J shed 4 bases, and the junction held 6 bases outside the gene matches. The CDR3 has 16 residues. Germline lookup yields CDR1 SGHNT and CDR2 YENEEA. The CDR3 protein is CASSLGRDRINQPQHF. In DNA, the CDR3 is TGTGCCAGCAGCTTAGGCCGGGACAGGATAAATCAGCCCCAGCATTTT. The complete variable domain, with remaining parts taken from reference TRBV11-3 and TRBJ1-5, reads EAGVVQSPRYKIIEKKQPVAFWCNPISGHNTLYWYLQNLGQGPELLIRYENEEAVDDSQLPKDRFSAERLKGVDSTLKIQPAELGDSAVYLCASSLGRDRINQPQHFGDGTRLSIL.

J is TRBJ1-6 and V is TRBV6-8; TRBD1 is a possible D gene (5 bases). V lost 5 bases and J 10 bases, leaving 18 bases between the germline ends. The CDR3 is 15 residues long. The germline V gene has CDR1 MNHGY and CDR2 SAAAGT. The CDR3 protein is CASSRTRATKSPLHF. CDR3 DNA sequence: TGTGCCAGCAGTAGGACAAGGGCGACCAAGTCACCCCTCCACTTT.